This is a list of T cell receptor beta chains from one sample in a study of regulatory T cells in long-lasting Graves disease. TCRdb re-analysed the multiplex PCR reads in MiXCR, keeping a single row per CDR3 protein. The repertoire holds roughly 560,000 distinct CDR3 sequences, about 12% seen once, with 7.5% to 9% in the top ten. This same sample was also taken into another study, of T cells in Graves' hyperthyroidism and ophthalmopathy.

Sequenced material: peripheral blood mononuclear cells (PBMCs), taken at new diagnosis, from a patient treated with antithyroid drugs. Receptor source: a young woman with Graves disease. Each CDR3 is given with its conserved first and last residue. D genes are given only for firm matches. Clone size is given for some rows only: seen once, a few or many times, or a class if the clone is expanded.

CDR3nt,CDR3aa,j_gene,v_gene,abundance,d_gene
TGTGCCAGCAGCGTAGGCAGCCCCGGGACCCAGTACTTC,CASSVGSPGTQYF,TRBJ2-5,TRBV9,many,-
TGTGCCAGCAGTGAAGACTCACCGGTCACCGGGGAGCTGTTTTTT,CASSEDSPVTGELFF,TRBJ2-2,TRBV2,many,-
TGTGCCAGCAGCTCGGGGACTTCCTACACAGATACGCAGTATTTT,CASSSGTSYTDTQYF,TRBJ2-3,TRBV7-9,few,-
TGTGCCAGCAGCCACCGGACAGGGAGGTCCTATAATTCACCCCTCCACTTT,CASSHRTGRSYNSPLHF,TRBJ1-6,TRBV11-2,many,TRBD1
TGTGCCAGCAGCTTGGCCGGAAGGGTCGAGGAGCTGTTTTTT,CASSLAGRVEELFF,TRBJ2-2,TRBV5-4,once,-
TGTGCCAGCAGCGCTGCTCAGGGGGCGAGGAGGGCTTTCTTT,CASSAAQGARRAFF,TRBJ1-1,TRBV28,many,TRBD1
TGTGCCAGCAGTCCGACAGGGCCTGGGGCCAACGTCCTGACTTTC,CASSPTGPGANVLTF,TRBJ2-6,TRBV6-1,many,TRBD1
TGTGCCAGCAGCCCGGGACATACCAACTATGGCTACACCTTC,CASSPGHTNYGYTF,TRBJ1-2,TRBV2,-,-
TGTGCCAGCAGCCGACAGGGAGGTATCCTCGGGGAGCTGTTTTTT,CASSRQGGILGELFF,TRBJ2-2,TRBV3-1,many,-
TGTGCCAGCAGTGAGATAAAGGGTTCCCTCTACGAGCAGTACTTC,CASSEIKGSLYEQYF,TRBJ2-7,TRBV2,many,-
TGCGCCAGCAGCCCTCCCAGGACTAACTATGGCTACACCTTC,CASSPPRTNYGYTF,TRBJ1-2,TRBV4-1,-,-